Shown below are 20 T cell receptor beta chains from a single sample sequenced in a study of cytomegalovirus exposure and HLA in healthy donors. PCR primers comprised 60 Vbeta and 13 Jbeta primers. Data came from immunoSEQ multiplex PCR; TCRdb stores just in-frame clones and leaves some out. This sample has 95,000 to 100,000 clones, with around four fifths found just once. The sample was PBMCs. Every receptor here comes from a middle-aged man in good health and CMV-seronegative.

For this clone: The germline gene is not matched at one end of the junction; a read error may be the cause. The CDR3 is CASSLGRYNEQFF. The CDR3 nucleotides read TGTGCCAGCAGTTTAGGGAGATACAATGAGCAGTTCTTC. The genes are TRBV7-9 and TRBJ2-1, with D possibly matching TRBD2 (5 bases). The CDR3 extends over 13 amino acids. Germline V gene lookup returns CDR1 SEHNR and CDR2 FQNEAQ (reference sequence).

The CDR3 bases are TGTGCCACCGTGCGAGGGTTTAATACGAACACTGAAGCTTTCTTT. Amino acid sequence: CATVRGFNTNTEAFF. The genes are TRBV6-5 and TRBJ1-1; D unresolved. This CDR3 spans 15 amino acids. Germline V gene data show CDR1 as MNHEY and CDR2 as SVGAGI. V dropped 10 bases and J dropped 1 base, with 19 bases sitting between them.

This chain uses TRBV25-1 with TRBJ1-1; 8 bases fit TRBD1. The CDR3 sequence is 13 residues long. Per the germline V gene, CDR1 is MGHDK and CDR2 is SYGVNS. With V trimmed by 6 bases and J by 5 bases, 5 bases remained unmatched. The CDR3 loop is CASRYRGETEAFF. In nucleotides, the CDR3 is TGTGCCAGCAGGTACAGGGGGGAGACTGAAGCTTTCTTT.

The chain recombines TRBV11-1 with TRBJ1-1; D is ambiguous. The CDR3 is 16 amino acids. The V and J ends lost 1 base and 0 bases respectively, with 12 bases between them. Germline loops: CDR1 SGHAT, CDR2 FQDESV (reference sequence). The CDR3 here is CASSLERGRLNTEAFF. CDR3 coding DNA: TGTGCCAGCAGCTTAGAGCGAGGGCGGCTGAACACTGAAGCTTTCTTT.

The V gene is TRBV11-2, the J gene TRBJ1-1; 7 bases match TRBD1. Germline CDR1 and CDR2: SGHAT and FQNNGV. V shed 7 bases and J 1 base; nucleotides not matched to a gene: 6. This CDR3 region has 14 residues. CDR3 protein: CASTRQGSNTEAFF. The CDR3 coding sequence is TGTGCCAGCACCAGACAGGGATCGAACACTGAAGCTTTCTTT.

The chain employs TRBV12-5 and TRBJ1-4; weak D call: TRBD1 (5 bases). The V gene lost 3 bases and the J gene lost 4 bases, with 9 bases spanning the gap. CDR1 and CDR2 (germline): LGHNT, FRNRAP. This CDR3 contains 14 residues. CDR3: CASGFSGYNEKLFF. CDR3 bases: TGTGCTAGTGGTTTCTCAGGGTATAATGAAAAACTGTTTTTT. Variable domain in full (rest from reference TRBV12-5 and TRBJ1-4): DARVTQTPRHKVTEMGQEVTMRCQPILGHNTVFWYRQTMMQGLELLAYFRNRAPLDDSGMPKDRFSAEMPDATLATLKIQPSEPRDSAVYFCASGFSGYNEKLFFGSGTQLSVL.

This sequence joins TRBV7-7 and TRBJ2-2, with 10 bases that match TRBD2. The CDR3 has 16 amino acids. Germline CDR1 SSHAT, CDR2 FNYEAQ (reference sequence). The junction had 1 base not matched to a gene; V was cut back by 2 bases and J by 1 base. The CDR3 DNA sequence: TGTGCCAGCAGCTTAATAGCGGGGGGGAACACCGGGGAGCTGTTTTTT. Translation: CASSLIAGGNTGELFF.

The V gene is TRBV11-2, the J gene TRBJ1-3; no firm D call. Trimming pared 1 base from V and 0 bases from J, leaving 7 bases between. CDR3 length: 15 amino acids. CDR1 is SGHAT and CDR2 is FQNNGV in the germline V gene. DNA for the CDR3: TGTGCCAGCAGCTTAGGACACGTCTCTGGAAACACCATATATTTT. It is translated as CASSLGHVSGNTIYF.

The CDR3 sequence is CASSPTRGRNTGELFF. The CDR3 nucleotides read TGTGCCAGCAGCCCAACCAGGGGACGGAACACCGGGGAGCTGTTTTTT. This rearrangement joins TRBV7-9 to TRBJ2-2, with D possibly being TRBD1 (6 bases). This CDR3 spans 16 amino acids. Germline loops: CDR1 SEHNR, CDR2 FQNEAQ (reference sequence). Trimming removed 5 bases at V and 1 base at J, with 14 bases between.

The chain carries TRBV13 and TRBJ2-7; D possibly corresponds to TRBD2 (6 bases). The V gene lost 9 bases and the J gene lost 6 bases, with 15 bases spanning the gap. The germline V gene encodes CDR1 PRHDT and CDR2 FYEKMQ (reference sequence). The CDR3 has 12 amino acids. The CDR3 reads CARPTWRGEQYV. As DNA, the CDR3 is TGTGCCAGGCCTACTTGGAGGGGCGAGCAGTACGTC.

The chain carries TRBV7-8 and TRBJ1-5; D remains unclear. V gave up 0 bases and J gave up 7 bases, with 16 bases separating them. From germline, CDR1 is SGHVS and CDR2 FQNEAQ. CDR3 size: 16 residues. CDR3 in DNA: TGTGCCAGCAGCTTAGCAGTTGTAAGGCAGAGGCAGCCCCAGCATTTT. It yields the protein CASSLAVVRQRQPQHF.

The chain recombines TRBV10-3 with TRBJ1-5, with a tentative D call TRBD1 (5 bases). The CDR3 is 13 residues long. In germline, CDR1 is ENHRY, CDR2 SYGVKD. V gave up 8 bases and J gave up 5 bases, with 13 bases separating them. The CDR3 loop reads CAISRAEDQPQHF. CDR3 bases: TGTGCCATCTCCAGGGCTGAAGATCAGCCCCAGCATTTT.

The J gene is TRBJ1-5, the V gene TRBV19; 9 bases are shared with TRBD1. The germline V gene has CDR1 LNHDA and CDR2 SQIVND (reference sequence). This CDR3 is built from 16 residues. Trimming took 4 bases from V and 1 from J; bases not matched to a gene: 5. CDR3 region: CASSTQDRGSNQPQHF. The CDR3 coding sequence is TGTGCCAGTAGTACCCAGGACAGGGGCAGCAATCAGCCCCAGCATTTT.

This clone was seen only a few times. The chain carries TRBV5-1 and TRBJ2-5, with D possibly matching TRBD1 (6 bases). The germline V and J ends were trimmed by 4 bases and 5 bases, with 12 bases remaining between them. The germline gives CDR1 SGHRS, CDR2 YFSETQ. CDR3 length equals 13 residues. The CDR3 sequence is CASSATGMETQYF. The CDR3 coding sequence is TGCGCCAGCAGCGCAACAGGGATGGAGACCCAGTACTTC.

In DNA, the CDR3 is TGTGCCAGCAGAACTCACTCGACAGGGGCGGGTTCACCCCTCCACTTT. Protein sequence: CASRTHSTGAGSPLHF. The chain couples TRBV27 to TRBJ1-6; 8 bases align to TRBD1. CDR3 length equals 16 residues. From germline, CDR1 is MNHEY and CDR2 SMNVEV (reference sequence). The ends lost 6 bases at V and 9 bases at J; junction bases unmatched: 13.

This clone was picked up one time. This chain links TRBV19 with TRBJ1-1, with 8 positions matching TRBD1. The CDR3 totals 14 residues. Looked up from germline, CDR1 is LNHDA and CDR2 is SQIVND (reference sequence). J was trimmed by 0 bases and V by 7 bases; bases with no gene match: 4. The CDR3 bases are TGTGCCAGTAAACGACAGGGGTTGAACACTGAAGCTTTCTTT. Its protein is CASKRQGLNTEAFF.

The V and J genes are TRBV18 and TRBJ1-6, with D perhaps matching TRBD1 (6 bases). Germline V CDR1 and CDR2: KGHSH, LQKENI. Trimming stripped 2 bases from V and 8 bases from J, with 10 bases between. This CDR3 spans 14 amino acids. The CDR3: CASSPTGIDSPLHF. The CDR3 DNA is TGTGCCAGCTCACCAACAGGGATTGATTCACCCCTCCACTTT.

This chain links TRBV11-2 with TRBJ1-2, with 9 bases aligning to TRBD1. With 3 bases clipped from V and 5 bases from J, the junction kept 10 bases outside the gene matches. Germline V gene data show CDR1 as SGHAT and CDR2 as FQNNGV. The CDR3 contains 16 residues. The CDR3 region is CASSLAGTGILYGYTF. CDR3 in DNA: TGTGCCAGCAGCTTGGCCGGGACAGGGATTTTATATGGCTACACCTTC. Full variable domain (outside the CDR3, taken from reference TRBV11-2 and TRBJ1-2): EAGVAQSPRYKIIEKRQSVAFWCNPISGHATLYWYQQILGQGPKLLIQFQNNGVVDDSQLPKDRFSAERLKGVDSTLKIQPAKLEDSAVYLCASSLAGTGILYGYTFGSGTRLTVV.

J is TRBJ1-6 and V is TRBV5-1; D possibly corresponds to TRBD1 (5 bases). From germline, CDR1 is SGHRS and CDR2 YFSETQ. V shed 5 bases and J shed 5 bases, with 11 bases lying between them. The CDR3 is 14 amino acids. Here the CDR3 DNA reads TGCGCCAGCAGGAGAACAGGAGATAATTCACCCCTCCACTTT. It is translated as CASRRTGDNSPLHF. Combining the CDR3 with reference TRBV5-1 and TRBJ1-6 gives the whole variable domain KAGVTQTPRYLIKTRGQQVTLSCSPISGHRSVSWYQQTPGQGLQFLFEYFSETQRNKGNFPGRFSGRQFSNSRSEMNVSTLELGDSALYLCASRRTGDNSPLHFGNGTRLTVT.

The rearrangement links TRBV27 to TRBJ1-6; 9 nucleotides agree with TRBD1. Germline assignment: CDR1 MNHEY and CDR2 SMNVEV (reference sequence). The CDR3 runs to 15 residues. With V trimmed by 6 bases and J by 7 bases, 7 bases remained unmatched. CDR3 amino acids: CASSRTGQGNSPLHF. The CDR3 nucleotides are TGTGCCAGCAGCCGCACTGGACAGGGGAATTCACCCCTCCACTTT.